The text below deals with one T cell receptor beta chain. At one of its ends the junction is not consistent with the germline gene, which may arise from a read error. The table came from immunoSEQ multiplex PCR; TCRdb's copy has only in-frame clones and leaves some out. The table lists a few thousand clones, approximately 84% of them singletons. This sample is drawn from a study of brain metastases from non-small cell lung cancer. Germline CDR1 is SGHTA and CDR2 is FQGTGA. The CDR3 is made up of 15 amino acids. Sequenced material: tumor-adjacent normal tissue. V is TRBV7-3 and J is TRBJ1-6; D not resolved. This sequence was found in a donor aged 40 or older with non-small cell lung cancer. In DNA form, the CDR3 reads TGTGTCAGCAGATATGATAACTCCTATAATTCACCCCTTCACTTT. Translation: CVSRYDNSYNSPLHF.